The 26 T cell receptor beta chains in this list originate from one sample, sequenced in a study of blood T cell repertoires in COVID-19. Assay: immunoSEQ multiplex PCR; the TCRdb copy retains only in-frame clones and omits some. The data hold roughly 200,000 clones, with over 80% observed a single time. Input material: peripheral blood. These receptors all come from a middle-aged woman with COVID-19, enrolled during active disease.

This rearrangement joins TRBV6-5 to TRBJ2-7; no firm D call. The CDR3 has 12 amino acids. V was pared by 6 bases and J by 2 bases, with 8 bases between. Germline assignment: CDR1 MNHEY and CDR2 SVGAGI. The CDR3 loop reads CASRQTPYEQYF. DNA for the CDR3: TGTGCCAGCAGGCAGACACCCTACGAGCAGTACTTC.

This rearrangement joins TRBV19 to TRBJ1-1; D unresolved. The V gene lost 6 bases and the J gene lost 8 bases, with 13 bases spanning the gap. The CDR3 spans 12 residues. Germline V gene data show CDR1 as LNHDA and CDR2 as SQIVND (reference sequence). The CDR3 coding sequence is TGTGCCAGTAGCTACATTTCTAGAGAAGCTTTCTTT. This sequence encodes CASSYISREAFF.

This chain joins TRBV3-1 (or the pseudogene TRBV3-2) and TRBJ1-1, with TRBD1 identical over 7 bases. CDR1 LGHDT and CDR2 YNNKEL come from the germline V gene (reference sequence). J was trimmed by 5 bases and V by 4 bases; bases with no gene match: 16. This CDR3 is built from 17 residues. DNA of the CDR3: TGTGCCAGCAGCCCCGGACAGGCGCCGAGCCGGTGGACTGAAGCTTTCTTT. Protein sequence: CASSPGQAPSRWTEAFF.

The gene calls are TRBV18 and TRBJ1-2; no clear D. This CDR3 contains 14 residues. Trimming pared 0 bases from V and 8 bases from J, leaving 13 bases between. Germline CDR1 and CDR2: KGHSH and LQKENI. The CDR3, as DNA: TGTGCCAGCTCACCACCTAGCCCCCTTGGCGGCTACACCTTC. This codes for CASSPPSPLGGYTF.

V and J are TRBV6-5 and TRBJ2-7; TRBD1 aligns across 10 bases. Germline V CDR1 and CDR2: MNHEY, SVGAGI. There are 14 residues in the CDR3. After removal of 5 bases from V and 5 bases from J, the junction contained 6 bases not matched to a gene. This CDR3 is CASSPTGQGNEQYF. The CDR3 region has the DNA TGTGCCAGCAGTCCCACGGGACAGGGGAACGAGCAGTACTTC.

This chain uses TRBV5-6 with TRBJ2-7; the D gene is possibly TRBD2 (5 bases). Looked up from germline, CDR1 is SGHDT and CDR2 is YYEEEE. This CDR3 contains 14 residues. The V and J ends lost 1 base and 2 bases respectively, with 10 bases between them. CDR3 DNA: TGTGCCAGCAGCTTGAGGAGGATGGCCTACGAGCAGTACTTC. Translated: CASSLRRMAYEQYF.

The gene calls are TRBV9 and TRBJ2-3; TRBD2 is a possible D gene (5 bases). Trimming stripped 0 bases from V and 2 bases from J, with 13 bases between. The CDR3 has 16 residues. Germline CDR1 and CDR2: SGDLS and YYNGEE. The CDR3 protein is CASSVEGGSTTDTQYF. CDR3 sequence (DNA): TGTGCCAGCAGCGTAGAAGGCGGGTCTACCACAGATACGCAGTATTTT.

This sequence joins TRBV10-3 and TRBJ1-6; 10 bases agree with TRBD1. Germline-derived CDR1 and CDR2 are ENHRY and SYGVKD. V dropped 10 bases and J dropped 8; count of bases not matched to a gene: 5. This CDR3 has 13 residues. This CDR3 is CAKRQGADSPLHF. CDR3 sequence (DNA): TGTGCCAAGCGACAGGGGGCGGATTCACCCCTCCACTTT.

CDR3 region: CAVGIYRDYTF. CDR3 sequence (DNA): TGCGCCGTTGGGATCTACCGGGACTACACCTTC. The V gene is TRBV10-2, the J gene TRBJ1-2; no firm D call. V gave up 11 bases and J gave up 10 bases, with 17 bases separating them. The germline gives CDR1 WSHSY, CDR2 SAAADI. The CDR3 sequence is 11 residues long.

The CDR3: CASSGSGNNQPQHF. The DNA for the CDR3 is TGTGCCAGCTCCGGCAGCGGCAACAATCAGCCCCAGCATTTT. The V gene is TRBV6-5, the J gene TRBJ1-5; no clear D. This CDR3 is built from 14 residues. Germline V lookup: CDR1 MNHEY, CDR2 SVGAGI. V was shortened by 8 bases and J by 3 bases, with 14 bases between the two germline ends.

This clone came up once. The chain is built from TRBV6-5 and TRBJ1-1; D is unresolved. V lost 2 bases and J lost 7, with 5 bases in between. The CDR3 loop spans 11 amino acids. The V gene's germline CDR1 is MNHEY and CDR2 SVGAGI. CDR3 nucleotide sequence: TGTGCCAGCAGTTACCTCAGTGAAGCTTTCTTT. It translates to CASSYLSEAFF.

The genes are TRBV11-2 and TRBJ2-7; TRBD1 agrees at 7 bases. Germline trimming cut 4 bases from V and 6 bases from J; bases unmatched to any gene: 6. Per the germline V gene, CDR1 is SGHAT and CDR2 is FQNNGV. The CDR3 length is 13 residues. Here the CDR3 reads CASSYDRAGEQYF. DNA of the CDR3: TGTGCCAGCAGCTATGACAGGGCGGGCGAGCAGTACTTC.

V gene TRBV29-1 combines with J gene TRBJ1-4, with D possibly TRBD1 on 6 matching bases. V was pared by 8 bases and J by 5 bases, with 15 bases between. This CDR3 has 13 amino acids. The V gene's germline CDR1 is SQVTM and CDR2 ANQGSEA. The CDR3: CSFEGEENEKLFF. The CDR3 DNA is TGCAGCTTCGAGGGGGAAGAGAATGAAAAACTGTTTTTT.

The V gene is TRBV19, the J gene TRBJ1-2; 8 nucleotides agree with TRBD1. The germline V gene encodes CDR1 LNHDA and CDR2 SQIVND (reference sequence). This CDR3 is 15 amino acids long. J was trimmed by 4 bases and V by 5 bases; bases with no gene match: 9. The CDR3 DNA reads as TGTGCCAGTAGTCTGGGACAGGCCAGCATCTATGGCTACACCTTC. It yields the protein CASSLGQASIYGYTF.

This chain joins TRBV7-9 and TRBJ1-5; 9 bases align to TRBD1. With V trimmed by 4 bases and J by 6 bases, 10 bases remained unmatched. From germline, CDR1 is SEHNR and CDR2 FQNEAQ (reference sequence). The CDR3 totals 16 residues. CDR3 sequence reads: CASSSTQGAARQPQHF. DNA for the CDR3: TGTGCCAGCAGCTCAACACAGGGGGCCGCTCGTCAGCCCCAGCATTTT.

V gene TRBV6-5 combines with J gene TRBJ1-6; D is perhaps TRBD1 (6 bases). The germline CDR1 and CDR2 sequences are MNHEY and SVGAGI. Trimming left V 3 bases short and J 8 bases short, with 14 bases between. The length of the CDR3 is 15 residues. The CDR3 nucleotides read TGTGCCAGCAGTTATTCACAGGGCTCATATTCACCCCTCCACTTT. Amino acids: CASSYSQGSYSPLHF.

Comment on this clone: Other DNA sequences in this sample translate to the same CDR3. The chain links TRBV6-1 to TRBJ1-1; D remains ambiguous. This CDR3 is 13 amino acids long. The germline gives CDR1 MNHNS, CDR2 SASEGT. V was shortened by 1 base and J by 1 base, with 4 bases between the two germline ends. The CDR3 DNA reads TGTGCCAGCAGTGAAGGCGGGAACACTGAAGCTTTCTTT. This codes for CASSEGGNTEAFF.

The rearrangement links TRBV6-2 or TRBV6-3 to TRBJ1-5; D ambiguous. Trimming pared 2 bases from V and 6 bases from J, leaving 5 bases between. Germline lookup yields CDR1 MNHEY and CDR2 SVGEGT. CDR3 length: 12 amino acids. CDR3 DNA sequence: TGTGCCAGCAGTTACGGAGGTCAGCCCCAGCATTTT. Translated: CASSYGGQPQHF.

This clone was picked up many times. This chain connects TRBV14 to TRBJ1-2, with D possibly TRBD1 on 6 matching bases. Trimming pared 2 bases from V and 5 bases from J, leaving 15 bases between. Germline loops: CDR1 SGHDN, CDR2 FVKESK. This CDR3 region has 15 residues. The DNA of the CDR3 is TGTGCCAGCAGCCAAAATCGGGGGGGCGCGTATGGCTACACCTTC. The encoded protein is CASSQNRGGAYGYTF. Variable domain in full (rest from reference TRBV14 and TRBJ1-2): EAGVTQFPSHSVIEKGQTVTLRCDPISGHDNLYWYRRVMGKEIKFLLHFVKESKQDESGMPNNRFLAERTGGTYSTLKVQPAELEDSGVYFCASSQNRGGAYGYTFGSGTRLTVV.

The V gene is TRBV6-2 or TRBV6-3, the J gene TRBJ1-5; perhaps TRBD1 as D (5 bases). The CDR3 length is 16 residues. CDR1 is MNHEY and CDR2 is SVGEGT in the germline V gene. V dropped 2 bases and J dropped 4 bases, with 15 bases sitting between them. DNA for the CDR3: TGTGCCAGCAGTTACGAAATCGGGGGTACAAATCAGCCCCAGCATTTT. Translated: CASSYEIGGTNQPQHF.

The chain is built from TRBV6-5 and TRBJ1-6, with D tentatively TRBD1 (6 bases). Germline V gives CDR1 MNHEY, CDR2 SVGAGI. This CDR3 spans 15 amino acids. Trimming took 7 bases from V and 7 from J, leaving 17 bases between them. This CDR3 is CASNLPGRGNSPLHF. For the CDR3, the DNA is TGTGCCAGCAACCTCCCGGGAAGGGGGAATTCACCCCTCCACTTT.

CDR3 bases: TGTGCCACCGGAGTCCGACAGGGCCCTTATGGCTACACCTTC. Translated, it gives CATGVRQGPYGYTF. This chain links TRBV19 with TRBJ1-2; the match to TRBD1 covers 7 bases. V was pared by 10 bases and J by 5 bases, with 13 bases of the junction left unmatched. Germline CDR1 is LNHDA and CDR2 is SQIVND (reference sequence). This CDR3 has 14 amino acids.

V usage is TRBV18 and J usage is TRBJ1-6; no clear D. Germline V gene data show CDR1 as KGHSH and CDR2 as LQKENI. Trimming took 4 bases from V and 5 from J, leaving 15 bases between them. CDR3 length: 16 amino acids. The CDR3 protein is CASSLLDLSNNSPLHF. CDR3 DNA: TGTGCCAGCTCACTTCTCGATCTATCCAATAATTCACCCCTCCACTTT.

The gene calls are TRBV7-8 and TRBJ2-5; 8 nucleotides align to TRBD2. The ends lost 6 bases at V and 5 bases at J; junction bases unmatched: 11. Per germline, CDR1 SGHVS and CDR2 FQNEAQ. The CDR3 sequence is 15 residues long. CDR3 sequence: CASRGSGGPQETQYF. In nucleotides, the CDR3 is TGTGCCAGCAGGGGCTCGGGGGGGCCACAGGAGACCCAGTACTTC.

This clone was detected a few times. This sequence joins TRBV28 and TRBJ2-3; TRBD1 might be the D (5 bases). Trimming pared 2 bases from V and 4 bases from J, leaving 16 bases between. This CDR3 is built from 16 residues. Germline CDR1 reads MDHEN; CDR2 reads SYDVKM. The CDR3 DNA is TGTGCCAGCAGTTTAGAGGACACGTATGGGGCAGATACGCAGTATTTT. This gives the protein CASSLEDTYGADTQYF.

The V gene is TRBV18, the J gene TRBJ2-1; TRBD1 aligns across 10 bases. The J segment lost 7 bases and the V segment lost 7 bases, leaving 13 bases of the junction unmatched. This CDR3 contains 16 residues. Germline CDR1 and CDR2: KGHSH and LQKENI. This CDR3 reads CASYSTGQGIGNEQFF. CDR3 bases: TGTGCCAGCTACAGTACGGGACAGGGGATTGGGAATGAGCAGTTCTTC.